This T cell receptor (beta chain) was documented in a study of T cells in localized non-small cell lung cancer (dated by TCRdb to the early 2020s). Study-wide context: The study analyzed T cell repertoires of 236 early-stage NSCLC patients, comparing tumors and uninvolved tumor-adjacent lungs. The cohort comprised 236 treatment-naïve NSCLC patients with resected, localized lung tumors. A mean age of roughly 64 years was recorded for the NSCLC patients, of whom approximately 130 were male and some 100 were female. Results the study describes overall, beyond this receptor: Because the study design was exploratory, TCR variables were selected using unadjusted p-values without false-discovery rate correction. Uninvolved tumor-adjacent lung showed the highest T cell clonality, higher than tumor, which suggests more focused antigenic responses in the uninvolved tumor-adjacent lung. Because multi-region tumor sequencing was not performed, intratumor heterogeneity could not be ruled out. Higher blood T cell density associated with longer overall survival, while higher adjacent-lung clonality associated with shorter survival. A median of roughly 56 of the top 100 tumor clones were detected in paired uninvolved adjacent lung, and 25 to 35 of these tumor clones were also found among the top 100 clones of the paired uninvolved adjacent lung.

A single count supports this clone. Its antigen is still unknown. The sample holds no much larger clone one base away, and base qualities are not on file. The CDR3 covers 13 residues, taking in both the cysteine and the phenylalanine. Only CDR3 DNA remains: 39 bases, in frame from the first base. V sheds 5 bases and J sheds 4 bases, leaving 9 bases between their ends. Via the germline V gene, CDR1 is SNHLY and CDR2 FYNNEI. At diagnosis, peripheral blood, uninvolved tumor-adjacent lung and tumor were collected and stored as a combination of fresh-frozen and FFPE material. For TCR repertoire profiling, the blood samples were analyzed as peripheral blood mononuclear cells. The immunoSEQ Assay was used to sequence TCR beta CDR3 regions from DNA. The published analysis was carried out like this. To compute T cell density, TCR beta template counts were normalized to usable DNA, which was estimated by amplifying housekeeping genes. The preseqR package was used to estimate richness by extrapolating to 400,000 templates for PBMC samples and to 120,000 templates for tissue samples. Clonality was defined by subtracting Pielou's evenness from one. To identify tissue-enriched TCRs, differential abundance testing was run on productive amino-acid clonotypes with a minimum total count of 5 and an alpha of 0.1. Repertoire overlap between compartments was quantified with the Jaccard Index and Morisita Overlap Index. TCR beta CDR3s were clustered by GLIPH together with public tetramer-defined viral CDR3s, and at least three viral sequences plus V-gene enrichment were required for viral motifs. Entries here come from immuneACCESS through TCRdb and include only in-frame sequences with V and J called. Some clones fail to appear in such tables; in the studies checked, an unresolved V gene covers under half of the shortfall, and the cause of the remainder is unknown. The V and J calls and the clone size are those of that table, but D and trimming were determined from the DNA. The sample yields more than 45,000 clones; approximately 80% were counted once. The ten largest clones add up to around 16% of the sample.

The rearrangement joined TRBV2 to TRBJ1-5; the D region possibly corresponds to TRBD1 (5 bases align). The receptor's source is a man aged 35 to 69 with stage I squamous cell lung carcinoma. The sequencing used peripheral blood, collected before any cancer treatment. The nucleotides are TGTGCCAGCAGTAGGGAGGGGAATCAGCCCCAGCATTTT. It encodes CASSREGNQPQHF. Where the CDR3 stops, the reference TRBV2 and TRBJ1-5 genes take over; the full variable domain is EPEVTQTPSHQVTQMGQEVILRCVPISNHLYFYWYRQILGQKVEFLVSFYNNEISEKSEIFDDQFSVERPDGSNFTLKIRSTKLEDSAMYFCASSREGNQPQHFGDGTRLSIL.